This T cell receptor beta chain emerged from a study of blood T cells in healthy people across ages. The authors ran a second PCR of 7 to 11 cycles using a sample-barcoded 5' primer and a J-beta primer mix. TCRdb ran MiXCR on the 5' RACE reads and lists one entry per CDR3 protein. In the table there are 1.5 million or so distinct CDR3 sequences, 42% of which are singletons. PBMCs numbering at least 6 million were isolated per sample. The sequenced sample was blood. The sequence came from a woman aged 18-29 years in good health.

CDR3 sequence reads: CSATAQGNGNSPLHF. Here the CDR3 DNA reads TGCAGTGCTACAGCACAGGGGAATGGTAATTCACCCCTCCACTTT. V and J are TRBV20-1 and TRBJ1-6, with 7 positions matching TRBD1. V shed 4 bases and J 6 bases; nucleotides not matched to a gene: 9. This CDR3 spans 15 amino acids. CDR1 DFQATT and CDR2 SNEGSKA come from the germline V gene (reference sequence).